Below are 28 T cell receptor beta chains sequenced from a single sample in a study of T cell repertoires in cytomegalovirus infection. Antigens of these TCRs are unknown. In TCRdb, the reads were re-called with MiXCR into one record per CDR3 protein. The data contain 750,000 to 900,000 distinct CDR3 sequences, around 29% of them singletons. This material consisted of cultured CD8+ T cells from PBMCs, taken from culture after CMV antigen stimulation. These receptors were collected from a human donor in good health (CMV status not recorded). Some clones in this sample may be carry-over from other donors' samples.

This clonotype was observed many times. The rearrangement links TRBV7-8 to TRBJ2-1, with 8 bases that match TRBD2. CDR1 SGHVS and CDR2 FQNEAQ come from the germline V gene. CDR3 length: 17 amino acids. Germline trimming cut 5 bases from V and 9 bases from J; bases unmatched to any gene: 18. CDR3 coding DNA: TGTGCCAGCAGCCAGGCGGCCTACGGAGCGGGGGTAGGTGAGCAGTTCTTC. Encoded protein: CASSQAAYGAGVGEQFF.

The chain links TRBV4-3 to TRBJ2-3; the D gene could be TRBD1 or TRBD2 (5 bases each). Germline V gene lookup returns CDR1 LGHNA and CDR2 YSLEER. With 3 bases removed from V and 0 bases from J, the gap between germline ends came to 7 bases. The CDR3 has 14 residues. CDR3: CASSHGTSTDTQYF. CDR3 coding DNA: TGCGCCAGCAGCCACGGGACGAGCACAGATACGCAGTATTTT.

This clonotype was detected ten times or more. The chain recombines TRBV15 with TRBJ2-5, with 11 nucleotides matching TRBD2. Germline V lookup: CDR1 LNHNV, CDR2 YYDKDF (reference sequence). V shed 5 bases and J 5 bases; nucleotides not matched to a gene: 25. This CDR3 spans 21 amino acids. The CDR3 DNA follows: TGTGCCACCAGCCAACGTCAGCCCCACATGCCAGGACTAGCGGGCCGGGAGACCCAGTACTTC. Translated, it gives CATSQRQPHMPGLAGRETQYF.

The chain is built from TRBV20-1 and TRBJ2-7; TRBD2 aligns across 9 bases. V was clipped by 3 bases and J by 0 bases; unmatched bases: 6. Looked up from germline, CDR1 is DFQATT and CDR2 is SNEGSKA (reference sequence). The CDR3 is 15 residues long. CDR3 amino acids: CSASPSGVSSYEQYF. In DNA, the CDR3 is TGCAGTGCTAGCCCTAGCGGGGTTAGCTCCTACGAGCAGTACTTC.

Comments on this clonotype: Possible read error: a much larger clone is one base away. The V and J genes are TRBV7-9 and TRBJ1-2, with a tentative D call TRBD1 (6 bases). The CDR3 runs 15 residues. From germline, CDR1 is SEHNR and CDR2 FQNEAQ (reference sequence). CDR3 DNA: TGTGCCAGCAGCACAAGGGACAAAAGAGACTATGCCTACACCTTC. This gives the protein CASSTRDKRDYAYTF.

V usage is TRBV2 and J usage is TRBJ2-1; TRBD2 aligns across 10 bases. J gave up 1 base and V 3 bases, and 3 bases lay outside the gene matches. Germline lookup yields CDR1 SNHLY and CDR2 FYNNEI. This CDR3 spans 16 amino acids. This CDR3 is CASSDLAGESYNEQFF. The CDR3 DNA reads TGTGCCAGCAGTGATCTAGCGGGGGAGTCCTACAATGAGCAGTTCTTC.

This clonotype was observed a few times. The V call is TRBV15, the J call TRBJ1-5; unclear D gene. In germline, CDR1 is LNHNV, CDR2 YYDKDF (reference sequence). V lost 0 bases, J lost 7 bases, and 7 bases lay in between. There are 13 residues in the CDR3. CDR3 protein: CATSREGVQPQHF. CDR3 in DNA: TGTGCCACCAGCAGAGAAGGAGTACAGCCCCAGCATTTT.

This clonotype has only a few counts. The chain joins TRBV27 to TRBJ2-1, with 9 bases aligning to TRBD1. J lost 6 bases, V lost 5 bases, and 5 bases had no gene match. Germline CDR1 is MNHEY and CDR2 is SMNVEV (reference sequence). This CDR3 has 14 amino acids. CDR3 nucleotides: TGTGCCAGCAGTCGCCGGACAGGGGTCAATGAGCAGTTCTTC. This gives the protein CASSRRTGVNEQFF.

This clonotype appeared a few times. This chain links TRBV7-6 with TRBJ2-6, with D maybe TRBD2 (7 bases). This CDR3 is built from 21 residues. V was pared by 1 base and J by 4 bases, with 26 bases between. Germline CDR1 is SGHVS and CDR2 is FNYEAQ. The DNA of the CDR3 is TGTGCCAGCAGCTTAGAAGGGGGGGCCGAGACTAAGACGGCCGGGGCCAACGTCCTGACTTTC. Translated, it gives CASSLEGGAETKTAGANVLTF.

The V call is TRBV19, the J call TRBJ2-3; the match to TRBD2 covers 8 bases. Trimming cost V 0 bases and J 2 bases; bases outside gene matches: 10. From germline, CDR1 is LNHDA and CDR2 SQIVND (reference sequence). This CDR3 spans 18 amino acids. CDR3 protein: CASSIEGGGTGPTDTQYF. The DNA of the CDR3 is TGTGCCAGTAGTATAGAAGGCGGGGGGACCGGCCCCACAGATACGCAGTATTTT.

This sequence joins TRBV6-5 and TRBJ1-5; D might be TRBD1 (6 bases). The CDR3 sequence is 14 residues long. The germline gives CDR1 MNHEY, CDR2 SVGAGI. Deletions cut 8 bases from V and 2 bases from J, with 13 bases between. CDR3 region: CASGHKGGNQPQHF. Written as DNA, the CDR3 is TGTGCCAGCGGACACAAGGGGGGCAATCAGCCCCAGCATTTT.

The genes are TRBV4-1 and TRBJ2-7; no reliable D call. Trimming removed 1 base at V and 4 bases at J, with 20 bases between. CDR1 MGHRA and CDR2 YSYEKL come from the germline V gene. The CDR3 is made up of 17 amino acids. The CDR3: CASSQARPLRLPYEQYV. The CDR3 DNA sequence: TGCGCCAGCAGCCAAGCCAGGCCACTCCGTCTGCCTTACGAGCAGTACGTC.

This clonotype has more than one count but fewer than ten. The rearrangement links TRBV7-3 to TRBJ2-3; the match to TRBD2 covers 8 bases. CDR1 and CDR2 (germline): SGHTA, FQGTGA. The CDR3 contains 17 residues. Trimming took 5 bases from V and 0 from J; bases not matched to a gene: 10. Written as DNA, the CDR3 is TGTGCCAGCAGCCTTCTCGGGCTAGCGGGTAGCACAGATACGCAGTATTTT. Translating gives CASSLLGLAGSTDTQYF.

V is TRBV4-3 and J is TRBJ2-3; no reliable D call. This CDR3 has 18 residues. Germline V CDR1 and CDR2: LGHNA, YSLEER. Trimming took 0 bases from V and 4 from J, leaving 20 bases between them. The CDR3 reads CASSQDLTPIGRPDTQYF. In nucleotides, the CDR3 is TGCGCCAGCAGCCAAGACCTTACCCCGATAGGCAGACCAGATACGCAGTATTTT.

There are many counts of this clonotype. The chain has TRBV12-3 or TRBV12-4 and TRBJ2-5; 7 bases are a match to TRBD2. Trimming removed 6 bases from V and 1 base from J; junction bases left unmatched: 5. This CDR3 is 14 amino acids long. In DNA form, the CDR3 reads TGTGCCAGCAGCTCCAGCGGGACCCAAGAGACCCAGTACTTC. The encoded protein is CASSSSGTQETQYF.

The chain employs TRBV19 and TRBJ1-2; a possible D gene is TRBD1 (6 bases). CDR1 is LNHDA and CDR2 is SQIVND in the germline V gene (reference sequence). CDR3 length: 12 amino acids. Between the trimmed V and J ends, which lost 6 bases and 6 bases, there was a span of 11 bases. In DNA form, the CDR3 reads TGTGCCAGTAGACAGGGTACCGATGGCTACACCTTC. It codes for CASRQGTDGYTF.

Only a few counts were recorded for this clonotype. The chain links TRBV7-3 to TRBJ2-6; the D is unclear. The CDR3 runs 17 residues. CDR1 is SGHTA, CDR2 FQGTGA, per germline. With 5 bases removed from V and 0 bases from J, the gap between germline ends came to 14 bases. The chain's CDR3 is CASSPLAVLSGANVLTF. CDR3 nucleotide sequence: TGTGCCAGCAGCCCCCTGGCAGTTCTCTCTGGGGCCAACGTCCTGACTTTC.

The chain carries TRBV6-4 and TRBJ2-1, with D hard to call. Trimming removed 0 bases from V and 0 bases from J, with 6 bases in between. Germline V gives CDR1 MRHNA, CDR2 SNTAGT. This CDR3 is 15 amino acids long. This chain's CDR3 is CASSDSADSYNEQFF. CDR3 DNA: TGTGCCAGCAGTGACTCAGCCGACTCCTACAATGAGCAGTTCTTC.

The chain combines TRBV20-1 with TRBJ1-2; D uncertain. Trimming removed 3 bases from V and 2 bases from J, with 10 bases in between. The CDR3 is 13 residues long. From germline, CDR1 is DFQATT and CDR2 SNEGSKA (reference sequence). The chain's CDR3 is CSASPGSNYGYTF. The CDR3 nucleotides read TGCAGTGCTAGTCCGGGATCCAACTATGGCTACACCTTC.

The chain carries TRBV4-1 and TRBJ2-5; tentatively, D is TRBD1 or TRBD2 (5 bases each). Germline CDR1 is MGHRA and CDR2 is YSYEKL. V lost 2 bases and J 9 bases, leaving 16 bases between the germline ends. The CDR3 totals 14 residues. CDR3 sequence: CASSQRDPQVPQYF. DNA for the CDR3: TGCGCCAGCAGCCAACGGGACCCGCAAGTACCCCAGTACTTC.

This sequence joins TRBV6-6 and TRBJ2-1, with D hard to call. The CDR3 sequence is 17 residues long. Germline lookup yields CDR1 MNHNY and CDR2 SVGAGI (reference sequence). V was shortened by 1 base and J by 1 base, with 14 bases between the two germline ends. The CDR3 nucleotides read TGTGCCAGCAGTTACTTAGCCTTAGGTAGGTCCTACAATGAGCAGTTCTTC. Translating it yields CASSYLALGRSYNEQFF.

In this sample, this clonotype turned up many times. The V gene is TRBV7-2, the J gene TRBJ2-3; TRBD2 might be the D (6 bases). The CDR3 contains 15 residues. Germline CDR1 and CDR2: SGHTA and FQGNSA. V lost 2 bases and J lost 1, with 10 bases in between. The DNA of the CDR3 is TGTGCCAGCAGCTTACGGGACTCCCGCACAGATACGCAGTATTTT. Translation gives CASSLRDSRTDTQYF.

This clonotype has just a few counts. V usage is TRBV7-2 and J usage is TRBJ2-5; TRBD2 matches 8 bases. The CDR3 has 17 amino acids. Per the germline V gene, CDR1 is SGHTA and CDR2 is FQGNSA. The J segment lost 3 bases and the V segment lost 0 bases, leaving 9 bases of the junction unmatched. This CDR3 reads CASSLAWEEAGEETQYF. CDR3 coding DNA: TGTGCCAGCAGCTTAGCCTGGGAGGAAGCGGGGGAAGAGACCCAGTACTTC.

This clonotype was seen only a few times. CDR3 DNA: TGTGCCAGCAGCTCCCCGGGGGGGTCCCGCTACGAGCAGTACTTC. As protein: CASSSPGGSRYEQYF. This chain uses TRBV7-6 with TRBJ2-7; 8 bases agree with TRBD2. J lost 3 bases, V lost 4 bases, and 8 bases had no gene match. Germline V gene lookup returns CDR1 SGHVS and CDR2 FNYEAQ. The CDR3 is 15 residues long.

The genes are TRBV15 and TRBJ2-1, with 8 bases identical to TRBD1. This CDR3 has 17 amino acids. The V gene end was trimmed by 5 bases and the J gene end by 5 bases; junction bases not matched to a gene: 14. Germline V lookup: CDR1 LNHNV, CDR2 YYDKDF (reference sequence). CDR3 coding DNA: TGTGCCACCAGCCTAGAACCCGGGACAGGACCTCACAATGAGCAGTTCTTC. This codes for CATSLEPGTGPHNEQFF. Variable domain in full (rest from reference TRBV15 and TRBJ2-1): DAMVIQNPRYQVTQFGKPVTLSCSQTLNHNVMYWYQQKSSQAPKLLFHYYDKDFNNEADTPDNFQSRRPNTSFCFLDIRSPGLGDTAMYLCATSLEPGTGPHNEQFFGPGTRLTVL.

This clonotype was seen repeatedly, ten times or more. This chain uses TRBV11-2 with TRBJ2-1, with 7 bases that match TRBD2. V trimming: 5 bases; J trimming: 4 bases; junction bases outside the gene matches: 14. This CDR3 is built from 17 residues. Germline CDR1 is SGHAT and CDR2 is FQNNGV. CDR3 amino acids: CASSQGSSGLMYNEQFF. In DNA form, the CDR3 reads TGTGCCAGCAGCCAAGGATCCTCGGGACTAATGTACAATGAGCAGTTCTTC.

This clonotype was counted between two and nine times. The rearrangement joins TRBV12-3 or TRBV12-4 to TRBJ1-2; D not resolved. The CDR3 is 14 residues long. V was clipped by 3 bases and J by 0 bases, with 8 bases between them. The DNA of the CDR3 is TGTGCCAGCAGTTTCGTTATAACTAACTATGGCTACACCTTC. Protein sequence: CASSFVITNYGYTF.

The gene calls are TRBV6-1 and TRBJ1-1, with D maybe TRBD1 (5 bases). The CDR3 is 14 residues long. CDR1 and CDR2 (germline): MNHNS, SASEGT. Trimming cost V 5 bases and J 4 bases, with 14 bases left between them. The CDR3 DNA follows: TGTGCCAGCAGTCCGGGACGGAAAATCACTGAAGCTTTCTTT. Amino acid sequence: CASSPGRKITEAFF.